These T cell receptor beta chains were read from a single sample in a study of T-cell reconstitution after alpha-beta-depleted transplantation in children. TCRdb passed the PCR reads through MiXCR, listing each CDR3 protein once. The sample holds about 250,000 distinct CDR3 sequences, roughly a quarter seen once. The sample here was PBMCs, mostly from graft donor cells, taken 360 days after TCRalphabeta/CD19-depleted stem cell transplant. The receptors were gathered from a female patient aged 2 to 10 who had a stem cell transplant for congenital amegakaryocytic thrombocytopenia, so the T cells may come from the graft donor. Both conserved end residues are part of each CDR3. The order of the fields is D gene, V gene, clone size, J gene, CDR3 protein, CDR3 DNA. A D gene is named only where the DNA matches it firmly. A clone size is listed for some rows: how often the clone was seen (once, few, many), or a class if it is expanded.

>-|TRBV12-3/TRBV12-4|-|TRBJ1-2
CASSLVAGDGYTF
TGTGCCAGCAGTTTAGTGGCAGGGGACGGCTACACCTTC
>TRBD1|TRBV5-1|-|TRBJ1-2
CASSVWTLDRGFPVSGYTF
TGCGCCAGCAGCGTGTGGACCTTGGACAGGGGGTTTCCGGTTAGTGGCTACACCTTC
>-|TRBV6-1|-|TRBJ1-1
CASSEAGANTEAFF
TGTGCCAGCAGTGAAGCGGGGGCGAACACTGAAGCTTTCTTT
>TRBD1|TRBV12-3/TRBV12-4|-|TRBJ2-5
CASSAGTGRGQETQYF
TGTGCCAGCAGTGCCGGGACAGGGAGGGGGCAAGAGACCCAGTACTTC
>-|TRBV15|-|TRBJ2-7
CATSRDLGKPYEQYF
TGTGCCACCAGCAGAGATTTGGGGAAACCCTACGAGCAGTACTTC
>-|TRBV6-2/TRBV6-3|few|TRBJ2-7
CASSGVGYEQYF
TGTGCCAGCAGTGGGGTCGGCTACGAGCAGTACTTC
>-|TRBV7-3|few|TRBJ2-1
CASSLTGSSSYNEQFF
TGTGCCAGCAGCTTAACGGGTTCGAGCTCCTACAATGAGCAGTTCTTC
>-|TRBV4-3|few|TRBJ2-1
CASSRDLASGGNEQFF
TGCGCCAGCAGCCGCGACCTAGCTTCTGGGGGCAATGAGCAGTTCTTC
>TRBD1|TRBV29-1|few|TRBJ2-7
CSAEGTGGHEQYF
TGCAGCGCCGAAGGGACAGGGGGCCACGAGCAGTACTTC
>TRBD1|TRBV2|many|TRBJ2-2
CASKAGGIEGTGELFF
TGTGCCAGCAAGGCAGGGGGCATCGAAGGAACCGGGGAGCTGTTTTTT
>-|TRBV12-3/TRBV12-4|-|TRBJ2-2
CASSFLPTGELFF
TGTGCCAGCAGTTTTTTACCAACCGGGGAGCTGTTTTTT
>TRBD1|TRBV6-5|few|TRBJ2-2
CASSYGTGGISGELFF
TGTGCCAGCAGTTATGGGACAGGGGGGATTTCCGGGGAGCTGTTTTTT
>TRBD1|TRBV10-3|many|TRBJ2-1
CAISGVRGRYNEQFF
TGTGCCATCAGTGGTGTTAGGGGGCGATACAATGAGCAGTTCTTC
>-|TRBV12-3/TRBV12-4|many|TRBJ2-3
CASSSSSPGIDTQYF
TGTGCCAGCAGTTCCAGCAGCCCAGGGATAGATACGCAGTATTTT
>-|TRBV7-6|-|TRBJ1-1
CASSLAGDDSFF
TGTGCCAGCAGCTTGGCGGGGGATGATTCTTTCTTT
>-|TRBV5-4|few|TRBJ2-6
CASSFFRTTVSFGANVLTF
TGTGCCAGCAGCTTCTTCCGGACGACCGTGTCGTTTGGGGCCAACGTCCTGACTTTC
>TRBD1|TRBV6-5|-|TRBJ1-1
CASSYFRDRDTEAFF
TGTGCCAGCAGTTACTTCCGGGACAGGGACACTGAAGCTTTCTTT
>-|TRBV9|-|TRBJ2-2
CASSAPTPGGELFF
TGTGCCAGCAGCGCTCCGACCCCAGGCGGGGAGCTGTTTTTT
>TRBD2|TRBV5-4|-|TRBJ2-1
CASSFLAGGPQFF
TGTGCCAGCAGCTTTTTAGCGGGGGGGCCGCAGTTCTTC
>-|TRBV18|few|TRBJ2-3
CASSPYLNTDTQYF
TGTGCCAGCTCACCGTATCTAAACACAGATACGCAGTATTTT
>TRBD1|TRBV12-3/TRBV12-4|many|TRBJ1-6
CASSASLGQGNSPLHF
TGTGCCAGCAGTGCTTCCCTGGGACAGGGTAATTCACCCCTCCACTTT
>-|TRBV6-2/TRBV6-3|-|TRBJ2-4
CASSYSPGQRNIQYF
TGTGCCAGCAGTTACTCCCCGGGACAAAGGAACATTCAGTACTTC
>TRBD1|TRBV30|-|TRBJ2-1
CAWSVSGTGAKDEQFF
TGTGCCTGGAGTGTGTCCGGGACAGGGGCAAAGGATGAGCAGTTCTTC
>TRBD2|TRBV11-1|few|TRBJ2-7
CASSSHLAGDEQYF
TGTGCCAGCAGCTCACACCTAGCGGGTGACGAGCAGTACTTC
>TRBD1|TRBV5-1|few|TRBJ1-3
CASSWGQSGNTIYF
TGCGCCAGCAGCTGGGGACAGTCTGGAAACACCATATATTTT
>-|TRBV5-1|few|TRBJ2-1
CASSFSGLMVEQFF
TGCGCCAGCAGCTTTAGCGGACTAATGGTGGAGCAGTTCTTC
>TRBD1|TRBV4-1|-|TRBJ1-6
CASSQVPGGSSPLHF
TGCGCCAGCAGCCAAGTACCAGGGGGAAGTTCACCCCTCCACTTT
>-|TRBV29-1|few|TRBJ2-5
CSVEGMARGGETQYF
TGCAGCGTTGAAGGGATGGCTAGAGGGGGAGAGACCCAGTACTTC
>-|TRBV10-2|few|TRBJ2-1
CASSGTPYNEQFF
TGCGCCAGCAGCGGGACGCCCTACAATGAGCAGTTCTTC
>-|TRBV12-5|few|TRBJ2-1
CASGSGTLNNEQFF
TGTGCTAGTGGTTCCGGGACACTTAACAATGAGCAGTTCTTC
>-|TRBV5-1|many|TRBJ1-1
CASSRSPGPNTEAFF
TGCGCCAGCAGTCGCTCCCCGGGACCGAACACTGAAGCTTTCTTT
>TRBD2|TRBV11-2|few|TRBJ2-7
CASSPGLAGEVEQYF
TGTGCCAGCAGCCCGGGACTAGCGGGAGAGGTCGAGCAGTACTTC
>-|TRBV12-3/TRBV12-4|-|TRBJ2-1
CASSLRRTNYNEQFF
TGTGCCAGCAGTTTAAGACGGACAAACTACAATGAGCAGTTCTTC
>-|TRBV24-1|-|TRBJ2-1
CATSDLTGEQFF
TGTGCCACCAGTGATTTGACAGGGGAGCAGTTCTTC
>-|TRBV10-1|-|TRBJ2-7
CASSDRTGSYEQYF
TGCGCCAGCAGTGATCGTACAGGGTCCTACGAGCAGTACTTC
>-|TRBV2|few|TRBJ1-6
CASRVQVGKSPLHF
TGTGCCAGCAGGGTCCAGGTGGGAAAGTCACCCCTCCACTTT
>-|TRBV7-7|-|TRBJ2-2
CASSLLASGELFF
TGTGCCAGCAGCTTGCTAGCCTCCGGGGAGCTGTTTTTT
>TRBD2|TRBV3-1|-|TRBJ2-2
CASSQAWLADTGELFF
TGTGCCAGCAGCCAAGCCTGGCTAGCGGACACCGGGGAGCTGTTTTTT
>-|TRBV28|-|TRBJ2-7
CASKQPRVSTEQYF
TGTGCCAGCAAACAACCCAGGGTGTCGACCGAGCAGTACTTC
>-|TRBV7-9|-|TRBJ2-7
CASSLTFYEQYF
TGTGCCAGCAGCTTGACCTTCTACGAGCAGTACTTC
>TRBD2|TRBV14|few|TRBJ2-1
CASSQTGQLRGRPYNEQFF
TGTGCCAGCAGCCAAACGGGGCAGCTACGCGGGAGACCTTACAATGAGCAGTTCTTC
>TRBD1|TRBV2|few|TRBJ2-1
CASVTQTGANEQFF
TGTGCCAGCGTGACTCAGACAGGGGCGAATGAGCAGTTCTTC
>TRBD2|TRBV10-3|few|TRBJ2-1
CAISEQLADNEQFF
TGTGCCATCAGTGAGCAACTAGCGGACAATGAGCAGTTCTTC
>-|TRBV6-5|-|TRBJ1-1
CASSYAAERNTEAFF
TGTGCCAGCAGTTACGCGGCAGAGCGGAACACTGAAGCTTTCTTT
>-|TRBV12-3/TRBV12-4|many|TRBJ2-3
CASSLRQGHTDTQYF
TGTGCCAGCAGTTTACGGCAGGGTCACACAGATACGCAGTATTTT
>-|TRBV28|-|TRBJ2-3
CASSFGRYGYTDTQYF
TGTGCCAGCAGTTTTGGGCGGTATGGTTACACAGATACGCAGTATTTT
>-|TRBV29-1|few|TRBJ2-7
CSVRDHENYEQYF
TGCAGCGTACGGGACCACGAGAACTACGAGCAGTACTTC
>-|TRBV11-1|-|TRBJ2-3
CASGREISTDTQYF
TGTGCCAGCGGACGGGAGATTAGCACAGATACGCAGTATTTT
>-|TRBV29-1|-|TRBJ2-2
CSVGQANTGELFF
TGCAGCGTTGGACAGGCGAACACCGGGGAGCTGTTTTTT
>-|TRBV2|-|TRBJ2-7
CASSEAGYEQYF
TGTGCCAGCAGTGAAGCGGGGTACGAGCAGTACTTC